The entry below describes one TCR beta chain. This sample is drawn from a study of blood T cell repertoires in COVID-19. Study-level background: Acute-phase and convalescent COVID-19 samples originated in the United States, Italy and Spain. T cells, B-cell-depleted T cells, or PBMCs supplied cDNA or gDNA.

V lost 10 bases and J lost 5; bases outside the gene matches: 7. Germline V gives CDR1 SNHLY, CDR2 FYNNEI. The CDR3 is 14 residues long. TCRdb keeps only in-frame clones here, not all; method: immunoSEQ multiplex PCR. The sample carries fewer than 80,000 clones, 88% recorded once. The rearrangement uses TRBV2 and TRBJ2-3; 12 bases are shared with TRBD2. The clonotype was recovered from a human donor in a cohort sampled during active COVID-19. Material: peripheral blood. CDR3 DNA sequence: TGTGCCACCCTAGCGGGAGGGCCGGGAGATACGCAGTATTTT. It specifies CATLAGGPGDTQYF.